The rows below give T cell receptor beta chains drawn from one sample of a study of blood T cell repertoires in COVID-19. TCRdb's copy holds only in-frame clones and misses some; the assay was immunoSEQ multiplex PCR. The data contain roughly 100,000 clones, roughly 79% of them singletons. Sequenced input: peripheral blood. These receptors were obtained from a man older than 75 with COVID-19, enrolled during active disease. The CDR3 runs from the conserved cysteine through the conserved F or W. A D gene is named only where the DNA matches it firmly. Expanded clones are given a class, and other clones once, few, many or no size at all.

v_call	clone_size	d_call	j_call	cdr3_aa
TRBV27	.	TRBD1	TRBJ1-2	CASSPGQNSYGYTF
TRBV7-3	.	TRBD1	TRBJ1-2	CASSLGLQGAGGYTF
TRBV6-6	.	TRBD1	TRBJ1-4	CASIEDREGEKLFF
TRBV6-4	.	.	TRBJ1-2	CASSDSGGHPWGYTF
TRBV15	many	.	TRBJ2-7	CATSRGTAGEQYF
TRBV6-5	.	TRBD2	TRBJ2-3	CASTPPGGSDTQYF
TRBV6-5	few	.	TRBJ1-5	CASSRGQNNQPQHF
TRBV6-5	.	.	TRBJ1-6	CASSYENNSPLHF
TRBV9	.	TRBD1	TRBJ2-6	CASSFGTASGANVLTF
TRBV5-1	.	.	TRBJ1-1	CASSLPVGGTEAFF
TRBV11-2	.	.	TRBJ2-3	CASQDRRRTDTQYF
TRBV24-1	.	TRBD1	TRBJ2-1	CATSDSWTGNNEQFF
TRBV5-1	.	TRBD1	TRBJ2-7	CASSLGTGREQYF
TRBV3-1/TRBV3-2	.	TRBD2	TRBJ2-5	CASSQYPGLAGGGTQYF
TRBV28	.	.	TRBJ1-5	CASSFRGVYVGNQPQHF
TRBV6-5	.	.	TRBJ1-6	CATKQGVTNSPLHF
TRBV6-5	.	TRBD1	TRBJ2-7	CASGTGGNYEQYF
TRBV29-1	few	TRBD1	TRBJ2-7	CSVETPGRGLREQYF
TRBV9	.	.	TRBJ2-3	CASSVGSGHKSDTQYF
TRBV29-1	.	.	TRBJ2-3	CSVGASALPDTQYF
TRBV4-1	.	TRBD1	TRBJ2-1	CASSQRTLTGLNNEQFF
TRBV27	.	TRBD1	TRBJ1-5	CASRPQGRRLRNQPQHF
TRBV7-3	once	.	TRBJ1-1	CASSLNIGTEAFF
TRBV5-1	.	TRBD1	TRBJ2-7	CASRQGVEDEQYF
TRBV5-1	once	TRBD2	TRBJ2-2	CASSVSGGDTGELFF
TRBV30	.	.	TRBJ1-3	CAWSVGVRYSGNTIYF
TRBV11-2	.	.	TRBJ2-1	CASSLNPAGGSSYNEQFF
TRBV29-1	once	.	TRBJ1-2	CSVVPEYYGYTF
TRBV6-5	once	TRBD1	TRBJ1-6	CASSPGQGYNSPLHF
TRBV2	.	.	TRBJ1-3	CASSVTDGNTIYF
TRBV30	few	TRBD1	TRBJ1-4	CACTGTGDEKLFF
TRBV5-1	.	TRBD1	TRBJ1-4	CASSLGQGRRTNEKLFF
TRBV7-3	.	TRBD2	TRBJ2-3	CASSLLGPTSGRGQGTDTQYF
TRBV19	.	TRBD1	TRBJ2-3	CASSRDRGSDTQYF
TRBV4-2	.	TRBD1	TRBJ1-6	CASSQAEGASGSPLHF
TRBV19	.	.	TRBJ1-4	CASSPSAPRGTNEKLFF
TRBV5-8	.	.	TRBJ2-7	CASSLYLEQYF
TRBV7-9	.	.	TRBJ1-1	CASSWEVFGTEAFF
TRBV7-7	.	.	TRBJ1-5	CASSLDRDTIGQPQHF
TRBV9	.	.	TRBJ2-1	CASSPGGGRHNEQFF
TRBV4-1	.	.	TRBJ2-7	CANRREDPYEQYF
TRBV4-2	.	TRBD1	TRBJ2-7	CASSLDRGSYEQYF
TRBV5-1	.	TRBD1	TRBJ1-4	CASSLQGAADEKLFF
TRBV19	.	TRBD2	TRBJ2-7	CASSPAGAGVGDEQYF
TRBV14	.	.	TRBJ1-2	CASSQVGGYYGYTF
TRBV19	.	TRBD2	TRBJ2-2	CASSRSGGNTGELFF
TRBV27	few	TRBD2	TRBJ2-7	CASSISGRAYEQYF
TRBV3-1/TRBV3-2	.	.	TRBJ2-5	CASSQNEIQETQYF
TRBV11-2	.	TRBD2	TRBJ2-2	CASSFSGGSTGELFF
TRBV18	.	.	TRBJ1-2	CASSLGDGERGYTF
TRBV6-5	.	.	TRBJ1-2	CASRDTYGYTF
TRBV19	.	.	TRBJ1-4	CASALVGAEKLFF
TRBV9	.	.	TRBJ2-1	CASSSSTSSISNEQFF
TRBV7-2	.	.	TRBJ1-1	CASSLAGASITEAFF
TRBV24-1	few	.	TRBJ2-5	CATSDLGETQYF